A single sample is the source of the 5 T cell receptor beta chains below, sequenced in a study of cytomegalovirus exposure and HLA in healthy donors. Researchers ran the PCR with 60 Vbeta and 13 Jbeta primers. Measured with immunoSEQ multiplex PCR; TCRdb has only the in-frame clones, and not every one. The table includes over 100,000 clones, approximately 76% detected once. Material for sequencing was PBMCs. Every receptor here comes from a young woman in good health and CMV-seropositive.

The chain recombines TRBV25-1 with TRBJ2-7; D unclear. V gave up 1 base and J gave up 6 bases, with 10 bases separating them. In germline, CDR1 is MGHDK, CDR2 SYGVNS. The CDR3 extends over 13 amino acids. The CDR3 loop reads CASSEFTASEQYF. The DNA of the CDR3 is TGTGCCAGCAGTGAATTTACAGCATCCGAGCAGTACTTC.

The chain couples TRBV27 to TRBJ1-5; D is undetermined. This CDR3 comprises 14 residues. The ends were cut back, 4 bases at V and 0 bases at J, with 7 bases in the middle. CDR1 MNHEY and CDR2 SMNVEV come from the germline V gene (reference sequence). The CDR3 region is CASSSEGSNQPQHF. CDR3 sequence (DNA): TGTGCCAGCAGTTCCGAGGGTAGCAATCAGCCCCAGCATTTT.

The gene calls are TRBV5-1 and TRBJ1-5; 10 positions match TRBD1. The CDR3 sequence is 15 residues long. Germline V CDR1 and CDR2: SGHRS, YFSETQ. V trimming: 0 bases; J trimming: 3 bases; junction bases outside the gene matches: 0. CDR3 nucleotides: TGCGCCAGCAGCTTGGGACAGGGGGCCAATCAGCCCCAGCATTTT. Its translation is CASSLGQGANQPQHF.

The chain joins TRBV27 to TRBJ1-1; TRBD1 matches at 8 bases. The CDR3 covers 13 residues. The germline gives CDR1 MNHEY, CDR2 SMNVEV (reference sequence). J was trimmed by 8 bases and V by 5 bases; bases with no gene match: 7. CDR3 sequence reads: CASSPWTGMEAFF. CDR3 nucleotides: TGTGCCAGCAGTCCCTGGACAGGGATGGAAGCTTTCTTT.

CDR3 region: CASSKGGSYNEQFF. The CDR3 coding sequence is TGTGCCAGTAGTAAGGGGGGGTCCTACAATGAGCAGTTCTTC. The chain uses TRBV19 and TRBJ2-1; D might be TRBD2 (7 bases). Germline lookup yields CDR1 LNHDA and CDR2 SQIVND (reference sequence). The V and J ends lost 4 bases and 1 base respectively, with 8 bases between them. This CDR3 is 14 amino acids long.